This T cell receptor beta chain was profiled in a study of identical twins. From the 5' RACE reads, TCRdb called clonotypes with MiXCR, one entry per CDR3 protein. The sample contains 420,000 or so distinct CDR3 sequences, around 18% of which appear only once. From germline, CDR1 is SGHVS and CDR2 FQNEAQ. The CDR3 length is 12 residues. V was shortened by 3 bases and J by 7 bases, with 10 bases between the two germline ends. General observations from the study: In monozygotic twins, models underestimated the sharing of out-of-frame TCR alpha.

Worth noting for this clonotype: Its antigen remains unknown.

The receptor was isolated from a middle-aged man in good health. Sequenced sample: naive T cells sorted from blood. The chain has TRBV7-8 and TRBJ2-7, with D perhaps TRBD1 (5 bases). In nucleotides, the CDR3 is TGTGCCAGCAGCTTCAGGGTGTGGGAGCAGTACTTC. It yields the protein CASSFRVWEQYF.